This is a list of T cell receptor beta chains from one sample in a study of somatic mutations in cytotoxic T cells in rheumatoid arthritis. The assay was immunoSEQ multiplex PCR, and TCRdb's table has in-frame clones only and misses some. Counted here are more than 15,000 clones, less than 75% occurring once; the ten biggest clones make up less than 25%. Sequencing input: CD8+ T cells sorted from blood. The receptors here all came from a woman aged 55-75 years in good health. Each CDR3 is given with its conserved first and last residue. Fields, in order: clone size, J gene, D gene, V gene, CDR3 DNA, CDR3 protein. D genes are given only for firm matches. Part of the rows lack a size; the others show once, few, many or a class for expanded clones.

>few|TRBJ1-1|TRBD1|TRBV9
TGTGCCAGCAGCCAGGGGGCACAGCTTAACACTGAAGCTTTCTTT
CASSQGAQLNTEAFF
>.|TRBJ1-1|TRBD1|TRBV5-1
TGCGCCAGCAGCTTCCGGACAGGGGGCATGAACACTGAAGCTTTCTTT
CASSFRTGGMNTEAFF
>.|TRBJ2-1|TRBD2|TRBV6-4
TGTGCCAGCAAGGGACTAGCGGGGGGTAGTGAGCAGTTCTTC
CASKGLAGGSEQFF
>few|TRBJ2-7|.|TRBV10-2
TGCGCCAGCAGTGAGCCTCAAACTAGCTCCTACGAGCAGTACTTC
CASSEPQTSSYEQYF
>.|TRBJ1-1|.|TRBV27
TGTGCCAGCAGTTTACTAGGGGAAGGATGGACTGAAGCTTTCTTT
CASSLLGEGWTEAFF
>few|TRBJ1-1|.|TRBV9
TGTGCCAGCAGCGTTGACCCCGACTTGAACACTGAAGCTTTCTTT
CASSVDPDLNTEAFF
>.|TRBJ2-7|.|TRBV19
TGTGCCAGTAGTATAGTTGGGACAACCTACGAGCAGTACTTC
CASSIVGTTYEQYF
>.|TRBJ1-2|.|TRBV14
TGTGCCAGCAGCCAAGTCGGGGGCTACTATGGCTACACCTTC
CASSQVGGYYGYTF
>.|TRBJ2-3|TRBD2|TRBV4-2
TGTGCCAGCAGCCAAGATCGTCGGCGAGGGAGGGCAGATACGCAGTATTTT
CASSQDRRRGRADTQYF
>.|TRBJ1-2|.|TRBV6-6
TGTGCCAGCAGTTGGACAGATCCTAACTATGGCTACACCTTC
CASSWTDPNYGYTF
>.|TRBJ1-2|TRBD1|TRBV10-3
TGTGCCATCAGACGGACAGGGGATAACTATGGCTACACCTTC
CAIRRTGDNYGYTF
>.|TRBJ2-3|.|TRBV7-2
TGTGCCAGCAGCCCCCGGGGCGGCCCTAGCACAGATACGCAGTATTTT
CASSPRGGPSTDTQYF
>.|TRBJ1-2|.|TRBV5-1
TGCGCCAGCAGCTTCTCAGGGCCTACTACCTATGGCTACACCTTC
CASSFSGPTTYGYTF
>.|TRBJ2-1|TRBD2|TRBV9
TGTGCCAGCAGCGTAGTTACTAGCGGGAGGAACAATGAGCAGTTCTTC
CASSVVTSGRNNEQFF
>.|TRBJ2-1|.|TRBV4-1
TGCGCCAGCAGCCAAGAAGCGGCTAGCGATCCCTACAATGAGCAGTTCTTC
CASSQEAASDPYNEQFF
>.|TRBJ1-3|.|TRBV27
TGTGCCAGCATGAACTCTGGAAACACCATATATTTT
CASMNSGNTIYF
>.|TRBJ2-2|.|TRBV14
TGTGCCAGCAGCCAAGGGACACGGGCAACCGGGGAGCTGTTTTTT
CASSQGTRATGELFF
>few|TRBJ1-1|.|TRBV27
TGTGCCAGCAGTTGGGGCCGGAACACTGAAGCTTTCTTT
CASSWGRNTEAFF
>.|TRBJ2-7|TRBD1|TRBV9
TGTGCCAGCAGCGTAGCTTCCGGGACAGGGTCCTACGAGCAGTACTTC
CASSVASGTGSYEQYF
>.|TRBJ1-1|.|TRBV6-1
TGTGCCAGCAGTGTAGGACATGAGAACACTGAAGCTTTCTTT
CASSVGHENTEAFF
>few|TRBJ2-3|TRBD1|TRBV27
TGTGCCAGCACCCCGGACAGGGCAGATACGCAGTATTTT
CASTPDRADTQYF
>.|TRBJ2-5|.|TRBV4-1
TGCGCCAGCAGCCAAGACGCAGGGGGGGAGACCCAGTACTTC
CASSQDAGGETQYF
>few|TRBJ2-1|TRBD2|TRBV6-5
TGTGCCAGCAGTTATGGGGCGGGGGGGCCAGATGAGCAGTTCTTC
CASSYGAGGPDEQFF
>medium-sized|TRBJ2-7|TRBD1|TRBV19
TGTGCCAGTAGACCGGGACAGGGGGCTCTGGACGAGCAGTACTTC
CASRPGQGALDEQYF
>.|TRBJ1-3|.|TRBV19
TGTGCCAGTAGTATAGATCACGGAGGAAACACCATATATTTT
CASSIDHGGNTIYF
>.|TRBJ1-5|.|TRBV19
TGTGCCAGTAGCAGGGTCCGACGGAGCAATCAGCCCCAGCATTTT
CASSRVRRSNQPQHF
>.|TRBJ1-1|.|TRBV4-1
TGCGCCAGCAGCCAAGCGGCTGAAGCTTTCTTT
CASSQAAEAFF
>.|TRBJ1-4|.|TRBV7-6
TGTGCCAGCAGCTATACCGGGGAGGCAACTAATGAAAAACTGTTTTTT
CASSYTGEATNEKLFF
>few|TRBJ1-6|.|TRBV19
TGTGCCAGTGGGCTTCTGAATTCACCCCTCCACTTT
CASGLLNSPLHF